The 11 T cell receptor beta chains given below trace back to one sample, sequenced in a study of T cells in Graves' hyperthyroidism and ophthalmopathy (dated by TCRdb to about 2019). Libraries were made using multiplex PCR. TCRdb records Illumina HiSeq 2000 as the sequencer. The TCR beta CDR3 regions were amplified from the RNA transcripts. For the first round of RT-PCR on the TCR CDR3, the HTBI primer set was used together with the Qiagen OneStep RT-PCR kit. Using fastp at Q25 and MiXCR, TCRdb reprocessed the public reads and kept productive beta chains. CDR3 protein sequences are deduplicated, and each keeps its most common genes and DNA. The sample table contains around 240,000 distinct CDR3 sequences; only one count was recorded for 15% to 20% of them. The ten largest clones capture around 30% of the sample. The sample consisted of blood. These receptors were obtained from a woman aged 18-29 years with Graves' ophthalmopathy.

Points on this clonotype: This may come from a read error, since a much larger clone is one base off. V gene TRBV20-1 combines with J gene TRBJ2-7; the D call may be TRBD1 or TRBD2 (5 bases each). The germline gives CDR1 DFQATT, CDR2 SNEGSKA (reference sequence). This CDR3 is 15 amino acids long. CDR3 nucleotides: TGCAGTGCTACACCCCGGGACGGCCACTCCTACGGGCAGTACTTC. Its protein product is CSATPRDGHSYGQYF.

The sample holds many counts of this clonotype. V is TRBV6-1 and J is TRBJ1-1; D is unclear. Per germline, CDR1 MNHNS and CDR2 SASEGT. Trimming removed 0 bases from V and 10 bases from J, with 12 bases in between. This CDR3 comprises 13 residues. CDR3 sequence: CASSEALSPGAFF. The DNA for the CDR3 is TGTGCCAGCAGTGAAGCGCTGTCCCCAGGAGCTTTCTTT.

There are many counts of this clonotype. The V call is TRBV28, the J call TRBJ2-1; a possible D gene is TRBD2 (5 bases). The ends were cut back, 6 bases at V and 7 bases at J, with 13 bases in the middle. The CDR3 sequence is 13 residues long. Germline V gives CDR1 MDHEN, CDR2 SYDVKM. The CDR3 DNA reads TGTGCCAGCAGCTATTCTCCGGGGAATGAGCAGTTCTTC. Translating it yields CASSYSPGNEQFF.

The rearrangement links TRBV7-2 to TRBJ1-4; 12 bases match TRBD1. The CDR3 runs 15 residues. Germline loops: CDR1 SGHTA, CDR2 FQGNSA. The V segment lost 5 bases and the J segment 7 bases; nucleotides outside the gene matches: 5. In nucleotides, the CDR3 is TGTGCCAGCAGCGGGACAGGGGGCGCCGGTGAAAAACTGTTTTTT. Its protein product is CASSGTGGAGEKLFF.

The table lists this clonotype with many counts. This chain links TRBV11-2 with TRBJ2-7; no clear D. The length of the CDR3 is 13 residues. V lost 1 base, J lost 7 bases, and 11 bases lay in between. Germline CDR1 is SGHAT and CDR2 is FQNNGV. CDR3 residues: CASSLGRLVEQYF. DNA for the CDR3: TGTGCCAGCAGCTTAGGGCGCTTAGTGGAGCAGTACTTC.

This clonotype was observed many times. CDR3 sequence: CASGGTNTGELFF. The CDR3 region has the DNA TGTGCCAGCGGCGGGACGAACACCGGGGAGCTGTTTTTT. The V call is TRBV12-3 or TRBV12-4, the J call TRBJ2-2; a possible D gene is TRBD2 (6 bases). The V and J ends lost 8 bases and 0 bases respectively, with 7 bases between them. The CDR3 is 13 residues long.

Note on this clonotype: The junction differs from germline at one of its ends, possibly a read error. The V gene is TRBV7-6, the J gene TRBJ1-1; 10 bases match TRBD1. The CDR3 has 15 amino acids. CDR1 and CDR2 (germline): SGHVS, FNYEAQ. The CDR3 loop reads CASRLGTGEDTEAFF. The CDR3 DNA follows: TGTGCCAGCAGGTTAGGGACAGGGGAGGACACTGAAGCTTTCTTT. Looking up the rest from reference TRBV7-6 and TRBJ1-1 gives the full variable domain: GAGVSQSPRYKVTKRGQDVALRCDPISGHVSLYWYRQALGQGPEFLTYFNYEAQQDKSGLPNDRFSAERPEGSISTLTIQRTEQRDSAMYRCASRLGTGEDTEAFFGQGTRLTVV.

This chain connects TRBV9 to TRBJ2-5; 11 bases align to TRBD2. The V and J ends lost 4 bases and 10 bases, in that order; junction bases with no gene match: 12. In germline, CDR1 is SGDLS, CDR2 YYNGEE. The CDR3 sequence is 15 residues long. The CDR3 region is CASSKGLAATPDQYF. Here the CDR3 DNA reads TGTGCCAGCAGCAAGGGACTAGCGGCCACCCCTGACCAGTACTTC.

V gene TRBV5-4 combines with J gene TRBJ2-1; 7 positions match TRBD2. The CDR3 sequence is 15 residues long. Looked up from germline, CDR1 is SGHNT and CDR2 is YYREEE (reference sequence). V dropped 2 bases and J dropped 6; count of bases not matched to a gene: 8. CDR3 bases: TGTGCCAGCAGCTTAGCCGGGCGGGGGAGCAATGAGCAGTTCTTC. This sequence encodes CASSLAGRGSNEQFF.

This clonotype appeared once. The chain has TRBV6-1 and TRBJ1-1, with D possibly matching TRBD1 (6 bases). The germline V and J ends were trimmed by 8 bases and 0 bases, with 19 bases remaining between them. Germline V gene lookup returns CDR1 MNHNS and CDR2 SASEGT. The CDR3 is 16 residues long. The CDR3 reads CASRRLRTVLNTEAFF. CDR3 DNA: TGTGCCAGCCGGCGACTTAGGACAGTCCTGAACACTGAAGCTTTCTTT.

This clonotype was observed many times. The DNA of the CDR3 is TGTGCCACCAGCAGAGCAACAGGGGATAGTGGCTACACCTTC. Protein: CATSRATGDSGYTF. The chain joins TRBV15 to TRBJ1-2; 7 bases map to TRBD1. Trimming cost V 1 base and J 7 bases; bases outside gene matches: 6. Germline values: CDR1 LNHNV, CDR2 YYDKDF (reference sequence). The CDR3 is 14 residues long.